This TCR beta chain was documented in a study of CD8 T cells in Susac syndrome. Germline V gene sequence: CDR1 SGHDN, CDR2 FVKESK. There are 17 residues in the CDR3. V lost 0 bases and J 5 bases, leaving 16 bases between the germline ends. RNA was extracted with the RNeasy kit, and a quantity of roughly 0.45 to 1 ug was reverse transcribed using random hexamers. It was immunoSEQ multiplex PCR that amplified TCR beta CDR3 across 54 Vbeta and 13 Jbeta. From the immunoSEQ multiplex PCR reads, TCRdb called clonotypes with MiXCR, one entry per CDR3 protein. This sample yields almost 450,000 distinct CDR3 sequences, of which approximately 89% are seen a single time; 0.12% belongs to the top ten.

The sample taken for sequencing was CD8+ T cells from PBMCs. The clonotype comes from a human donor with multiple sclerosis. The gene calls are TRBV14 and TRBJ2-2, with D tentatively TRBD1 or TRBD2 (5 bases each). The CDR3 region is CASSQDFDRGSTGELFF. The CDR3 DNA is TGTGCCAGCAGCCAAGATTTCGACAGAGGGTCAACCGGGGAGCTGTTTTTT.